One sample yielded the 27 T cell receptor beta chains listed below, sequenced in a study of graft-versus-host responses after intestinal transplantation. The method was immunoSEQ multiplex PCR; TCRdb's version includes in-frame clones alone and lacks a portion of them. The sample has over 100,000 clones; roughly 92% are singletons. Their antigens are not known. The source was unstimulated CD4+ T cells sorted from spleen or lymph node cells, collected before transplant. These TCRs come from a human donor who was the organ donor for an intestinal transplant.

The chain's CDR3 is CASSYSLSSTDTQYF. The CDR3 nucleotides are TGTGCCAGCAGTTACTCGCTATCAAGCACAGATACGCAGTATTTT. The chain uses TRBV6-5 and TRBJ2-3; D unresolved. The ends were cut back, 0 bases at V and 0 bases at J, with 7 bases in the middle. Germline V gives CDR1 MNHEY, CDR2 SVGAGI. The CDR3 has 15 residues.

V gene TRBV19 combines with J gene TRBJ2-1; D is uncertain. V lost 6 bases, J lost 2 bases, and 14 bases lay in between. The V gene's germline CDR1 is LNHDA and CDR2 SQIVND (reference sequence). CDR3 size: 15 residues. In DNA form, the CDR3 reads TGTGCCAGTAGATTGAGCCCTGCCGCCTACAATGAGCAGTTCTTC. Protein sequence: CASRLSPAAYNEQFF.

The V gene is TRBV13, the J gene TRBJ2-3; 7 nucleotides agree with TRBD2. V lost 5 bases, J lost 7 bases, and 15 bases stayed unmatched. The CDR3 runs to 16 residues. The germline CDR1 and CDR2 sequences are PRHDT and FYEKMQ (reference sequence). DNA for the CDR3: TGTGCCAGCAGCCTACCCCCGGAAGCGGGGTCTAATACGCAGTATTTT. It is translated as CASSLPPEAGSNTQYF.

The chain combines TRBV6-6 with TRBJ2-2; 7 nucleotides align to TRBD2. CDR3 length equals 12 residues. Trimming at V came to 10 bases and at J to 7 bases, leaving 6 bases not matched to a gene. Germline V gene lookup returns CDR1 MNHNY and CDR2 SVGAGI (reference sequence). Here the CDR3 DNA reads TGTGCCACGAAGCGGGACGGCGGGGAGCTGTTTTTT. Amino acid sequence: CATKRDGGELFF.

This chain links TRBV18 with TRBJ1-1; unclear D gene. The germline V and J ends were trimmed by 4 bases and 3 bases, with 9 bases remaining between them. The CDR3 totals 13 residues. Germline CDR1 reads KGHSH; CDR2 reads LQKENI. The CDR3 DNA sequence: TGTGCCAGCTCACGGAAGGGAGACACTGAAGCTTTCTTT. This translates into CASSRKGDTEAFF.

The gene calls are TRBV28 and TRBJ2-5; TRBD1 is a possible D gene (6 bases). The CDR3 consists of 13 residues. V lost 7 bases and J 4 bases, leaving 13 bases between the germline ends. The V gene's germline CDR1 is MDHEN and CDR2 SYDVKM. The CDR3 DNA reads as TGTGCCAGCAATTTTGGGGGCCGAGAGACCCAGTACTTC. As protein: CASNFGGRETQYF. Combining the CDR3 with reference TRBV28 and TRBJ2-5 gives the whole variable domain DVKVTQSSRYLVKRTGEKVFLECVQDMDHENMFWYRQDPGLGLRLIYFSYDVKMKEKGDIPEGYSVSREKKERFSLILESASTNQTSMYLCASNFGGRETQYFGPGTRLLVL.

About this clone: This CDR3 is also generated by other DNA sequences in the sample. This rearrangement joins TRBV6-6 to TRBJ2-7, with 7 bases identical to TRBD1. The J segment lost 6 bases and the V segment lost 1 base, leaving 6 bases of the junction unmatched. Germline V gene sequence: CDR1 MNHNY, CDR2 SVGAGI (reference sequence). This CDR3 region has 14 residues. CDR3 amino acids: CASSYWGRGIEQYF. In DNA form, the CDR3 reads TGTGCCAGCAGTTACTGGGGCAGGGGGATCGAGCAGTACTTC.

The rearrangement links TRBV5-1 to TRBJ2-3; 11 positions match TRBD2. The V gene's germline CDR1 is SGHRS and CDR2 YFSETQ. V was clipped by 2 bases and J by 10 bases; unmatched bases: 0. The CDR3 consists of 12 residues. The CDR3 DNA reads TGCGCCAGCAGCTTACTAGCGGGAGCGCAGTATTTT. Its translation: CASSLLAGAQYF.

This chain joins TRBV28 and TRBJ2-3; D possibly corresponds to TRBD1 (6 bases). Germline CDR1 is MDHEN and CDR2 is SYDVKM. The CDR3 loop spans 15 amino acids. V was pared by 6 bases and J by 0 bases, with 13 bases between. The chain's CDR3 is CASRAARGSTDTQYF. The CDR3, as DNA: TGTGCCAGCAGAGCGGCCAGGGGTAGCACAGATACGCAGTATTTT. The full variable domain, completed using reference TRBV28 and TRBJ2-3, is DVKVTQSSRYLVKRTGEKVFLECVQDMDHENMFWYRQDPGLGLRLIYFSYDVKMKEKGDIPEGYSVSREKKERFSLILESASTNQTSMYLCASRAARGSTDTQYFGPGTRLTVL.

The chain couples TRBV5-5 to TRBJ1-5, with TRBD1 matching over 8 bases. The germline CDR1 and CDR2 sequences are SGHKS and YYEKEE (reference sequence). The V and J ends lost 4 bases and 1 base, in that order; junction bases with no gene match: 7. The CDR3 has 16 amino acids. The CDR3 region has the DNA TGTGCCAGCAGCCGAGGACAGGGCAGCAGCAATCAGCCCCAGCATTTT. Protein product: CASSRGQGSSNQPQHF.

The chain recombines TRBV10-3 with TRBJ1-1, with 8 nucleotides matching TRBD1. The CDR3 has 22 amino acids. The V segment lost 0 bases and the J segment 0 bases; nucleotides outside the gene matches: 21. The germline V gene encodes CDR1 ENHRY and CDR2 SYGVKD. The CDR3, as DNA: TGTGCCATCAGTGAGTCACAGGGGGTTTCGGCTAAGCCTCTGCCCATGAACACTGAAGCTTTCTTT. Residues: CAISESQGVSAKPLPMNTEAFF.

This clone was recorded only once. V and J are TRBV5-6 and TRBJ2-3, with 7 bases matching TRBD2. The V and J ends lost 2 bases and 2 bases, in that order; junction bases with no gene match: 8. The CDR3 loop spans 16 amino acids. The germline V gene encodes CDR1 SGHDT and CDR2 YYEEEE. The chain's CDR3 is CASSFSWTRDTDTQYF. The CDR3 DNA sequence: TGTGCCAGCAGCTTTTCGTGGACTAGAGACACAGATACGCAGTATTTT.

The genes are TRBV7-8 and TRBJ2-5; tentative D call: TRBD2 (6 bases). The V gene's germline CDR1 is SGHVS and CDR2 FQNEAQ. The germline V and J ends were trimmed by 5 bases and 0 bases, with 10 bases remaining between them. The CDR3 length is 14 residues. In nucleotides, the CDR3 is TGTGCCAGCAGCACTGGGACTCACCAAGAGACCCAGTACTTC. Residues: CASSTGTHQETQYF.

This chain links TRBV10-3 with TRBJ2-3; a possible D gene is TRBD2 (6 bases). This CDR3 is 13 amino acids long. Trimming removed 7 bases at V and 1 base at J, with 9 bases between. Germline V gene lookup returns CDR1 ENHRY and CDR2 SYGVKD. The CDR3 region is CAITLAGTDTQYF. The DNA for the CDR3 is TGTGCCATCACACTAGCAGGCACAGATACGCAGTATTTT.

CDR3 nucleotide sequence: TGTGCCTGGAGCGATTGGACTAGCGGGACCGACAATGAGCAGTTCTTC. Protein product: CAWSDWTSGTDNEQFF. The chain combines TRBV30 with TRBJ2-1, with 12 bases matching TRBD2. J gave up 5 bases and V 3 bases, and 8 bases lay outside the gene matches. The V gene's germline CDR1 is GTSNPN and CDR2 SVGIG (reference sequence). This CDR3 is built from 16 residues.

This chain connects TRBV2 to TRBJ2-7; 11 nucleotides agree with TRBD1. The CDR3 is made up of 15 amino acids. Germline-derived CDR1 and CDR2 are SNHLY and FYNNEI. The V gene end was trimmed by 6 bases and the J gene end by 5 bases; junction bases not matched to a gene: 9. The CDR3 nucleotides are TGTGCCAGCAGAGCCTTTGGACAGGGGGCGGACGAGCAGTACTTC. It is translated as CASRAFGQGADEQYF.

This clone has a handful of counts. The rearrangement joins TRBV6-1 to TRBJ2-3, with no clear D. The germline V gene encodes CDR1 MNHNS and CDR2 SASEGT. The CDR3 is 14 residues long. Trimming left V 6 bases short and J 0 bases short, with 10 bases between. CDR3 protein: CASSRVYSTDTQYF. CDR3 coding DNA: TGTGCCAGCAGCCGCGTCTACAGCACAGATACGCAGTATTTT.

This chain connects TRBV7-2 to TRBJ2-7; tentatively, D is TRBD2 (5 bases). Germline CDR1 is SGHTA and CDR2 is FQGNSA. This CDR3 has 14 residues. The ends were cut back, 2 bases at V and 2 bases at J, with 10 bases in the middle. CDR3 region: CASSLREYAYEQYF. The CDR3, as DNA: TGTGCCAGCAGCTTAAGGGAGTACGCCTACGAGCAGTACTTC. The full variable domain, completed using reference TRBV7-2 and TRBJ2-7, is GAGVSQSPSNKVTEKGKDVELRCDPISGHTALYWYRQSLGQGLEFLIYFQGNSAPDKSGLPSDRFSAERTGGSVSTLTIQRTQQEDSAVYLCASSLREYAYEQYFGPGTRLTVT.

The chain recombines TRBV18 with TRBJ1-1; maybe TRBD1 (6 bases). This CDR3 is 12 amino acids long. Germline V gene lookup returns CDR1 KGHSH and CDR2 LQKENI. V lost 4 bases and J 7 bases, leaving 10 bases between the germline ends. The DNA for the CDR3 is TGTGCCAGCTCACGTTACAGGGATGAAGCTTTCTTT. Translation: CASSRYRDEAFF.

The V call is TRBV5-1, the J call TRBJ2-7; 11 nucleotides align to TRBD2. Germline CDR1 is SGHRS and CDR2 is YFSETQ. V lost 4 bases to trimming and J lost 7 bases; unmatched junction nucleotides: 10. The CDR3 covers 15 residues. The CDR3 DNA is TGCGCCAGCAGCCCCTTAGCGGGAGGGCCAGAAGAGCAGTACTTC. Amino acid sequence: CASSPLAGGPEEQYF. The whole variable domain, remainder taken from reference TRBV5-1 and TRBJ2-7, is KAGVTQTPRYLIKTRGQQVTLSCSPISGHRSVSWYQQTPGQGLQFLFEYFSETQRNKGNFPGRFSGRQFSNSRSEMNVSTLELGDSALYLCASSPLAGGPEEQYFGPGTRLTVT.

The chain joins TRBV11-2 to TRBJ1-5; possible D gene TRBD1, 6 bases. Germline assignment: CDR1 SGHAT and CDR2 FQNNGV. Trimming cost V 8 bases and J 4 bases, with 12 bases left between them. This CDR3 has 13 residues. This CDR3 reads CASSRGLNQPQHF. In nucleotides, the CDR3 is TGTGCCAGCTCTCGGGGGCTGAATCAGCCCCAGCATTTT. The whole variable domain, filled in from reference TRBV11-2 and TRBJ1-5, reads EAGVAQSPRYKIIEKRQSVAFWCNPISGHATLYWYQQILGQGPKLLIQFQNNGVVDDSQLPKDRFSAERLKGVDSTLKIQPAKLEDSAVYLCASSRGLNQPQHFGDGTRLSIL.

As regards this clone: The sample holds other DNA sequences that translate to the same CDR3. The chain has TRBV18 and TRBJ2-5; D is unclear. This CDR3 comprises 11 residues. Looked up from germline, CDR1 is KGHSH and CDR2 is LQKENI. The V and J ends lost 3 bases and 5 bases respectively, with 4 bases between them. As DNA, the CDR3 is TGTGCCAGCTCACCGGGGGAGACCCAGTACTTC. Translated, it gives CASSPGETQYF.

CDR3 bases: TGTGCCAGCAGTGAGGCCGGGACGAGCTCCTACGAGCAGTACTTC. This sequence encodes CASSEAGTSSYEQYF. This chain joins TRBV6-6 and TRBJ2-7; D assignment may be TRBD1 or TRBD2 (5 bases each). The CDR3 covers 15 residues. V was cut by 5 bases and J by 0 bases, with 14 bases left in between. Germline assignment: CDR1 MNHNY and CDR2 SVGAGI (reference sequence).

The rearrangement joins TRBV18 to TRBJ1-5; D gene ambiguous. The CDR3 contains 13 residues. Germline CDR1 reads KGHSH; CDR2 reads LQKENI. Trimming cost V 4 bases and J 1 base, with 5 bases left between them. CDR3 protein: CASSQSSNQPQHF. For the CDR3, the DNA is TGTGCCAGCTCACAAAGCAGCAATCAGCCCCAGCATTTT.

V is TRBV6-5 and J is TRBJ2-7; D is tentatively TRBD1 or TRBD2 (5 bases each). From germline, CDR1 is MNHEY and CDR2 SVGAGI. The CDR3 has 14 residues. The V end lost 7 bases, the J end lost 0 bases, and 13 bases lay between the germline ends. The CDR3 loop reads CASILPGSSYEQYF. In DNA, the CDR3 is TGTGCCAGCATCCTACCAGGGAGCTCCTACGAGCAGTACTTC.

In this sample, this clone turned up once. The rearrangement links TRBV27 to TRBJ2-3; D is ambiguous. CDR3 length equals 15 residues. V dropped 0 bases and J dropped 2 bases, with 9 bases sitting between them. Germline lookup yields CDR1 MNHEY and CDR2 SMNVEV (reference sequence). This CDR3 is CASSLSDGDTDTQYF. The DNA of the CDR3 is TGTGCCAGCAGTTTATCTGACGGTGACACAGATACGCAGTATTTT.

This clone appeared once. This sequence joins TRBV5-4 and TRBJ2-1; 11 nucleotides agree with TRBD2. Germline V lookup: CDR1 SGHNT, CDR2 YYREEE (reference sequence). This CDR3 region has 17 residues. Trimming took 4 bases from V and 8 from J; bases not matched to a gene: 14. CDR3 nucleotide sequence: TGTGCCAGCAGCGCCCCTCCCCTAGCGGGAGGCCAGGATGAGCAGTTCTTC. This codes for CASSAPPLAGGQDEQFF.